This T cell receptor beta chain was retrieved from a study of monozygotic twins with inflammatory bowel disease. Overall study results and limits: No discrimination was achieved between different T cell subtypes.

TCRdb re-called the 5' RACE reads and shows each CDR3 protein once, DNA omitted. This sample's table reports more than 350,000 distinct CDR3 sequences. Comments on this clonotype: The target antigen is unknown.

Investigators extracted total RNA from whole blood and did not sort T cells. The origin of this receptor is a human donor with ulcerative colitis or Crohn's disease, or a healthy co-twin of an affected twin (not recorded which). The sequenced material came from blood.

The CDR3 here is CASSPPGGGGEETQYF. This rearrangement joins TRBV12-3 or TRBV12-4 to TRBJ2-5; TCRdb designates TRBD1, a call that cannot be tested without DNA. The CDR3 contains 16 residues.